Presented here are 10 T cell receptor beta chains from one specimen sequenced in a study of blood T cell repertoires in COVID-19 (dated by TCRdb to 2018 to 2021). Library creation used the immunoSEQ multiplex PCR assay. Not all clones reach the TCRdb copy of this immuneACCESS table, which keeps in-frame sequences only. Checked studies attribute under half of the gap to unresolved V genes and leave the rest unexplained. This sample is represented by around 96,000 clones; roughly 96% of them were singletons. The ten most abundant clones make up 3.5% to 5% of the sample. Material for sequencing was peripheral blood. The receptors were sampled from a human donor with active COVID-19. The donor label of this sample is uncertain.

The chain is built from TRBV3-1 (or the pseudogene TRBV3-2) and TRBJ2-1; 13 nucleotides align to TRBD2. Trimming removed 4 bases from V and 6 bases from J; junction bases left unmatched: 9. The V gene's germline CDR1 is LGHDT and CDR2 YNNKEL (reference sequence). There are 17 residues in the CDR3. The CDR3 is CASSPDTGLAGANEQFF. DNA of the CDR3: TGTGCCAGCAGCCCCGACACCGGACTAGCGGGAGCCAATGAGCAGTTCTTC.

This clone was counted once. V usage is TRBV27 and J usage is TRBJ2-1, with 9 bases lining up with TRBD1. This CDR3 spans 15 amino acids. Germline V gives CDR1 MNHEY, CDR2 SMNVEV (reference sequence). V gave up 4 bases and J gave up 9 bases; unmatched junction bases: 10. The CDR3 spells CASSWDRAHPGEQFF. As DNA, the CDR3 is TGTGCCAGCAGTTGGGACAGGGCGCACCCCGGTGAGCAGTTCTTC.

The CDR3 nucleotides read TGTGCCAGCAGCTTAGATTGGGACATCGACGAGCAGTACTTC. Its translation: CASSLDWDIDEQYF. The genes are TRBV7-9 and TRBJ2-7; D possibly corresponds to TRBD1 (6 bases). The CDR3 is 14 amino acids. Germline loops: CDR1 SEHNR, CDR2 FQNEAQ (reference sequence). V was trimmed by 1 base and J by 5 bases, leaving 12 bases between them.

The chain links TRBV7-2 to TRBJ2-5; TRBD2 matches 8 bases. After removal of 2 bases from V and 5 bases from J, the junction contained 19 bases not matched to a gene. Germline CDR1 SGHTA, CDR2 FQGNSA. The CDR3 has 19 amino acids. The CDR3 protein is CASSLNTIIVGGRRETQYF. Here the CDR3 DNA reads TGTGCCAGCAGCTTAAATACCATTATTGTCGGCGGGAGGCGGGAGACCCAGTACTTC.

The V and J genes are TRBV7-9 and TRBJ2-7, with TRBD2 matching 8 bases. CDR1 and CDR2 from the germline V gene are SEHNR and FQNEAQ (reference sequence). The CDR3 consists of 15 residues. V was pared by 8 bases and J by 6 bases, with 15 bases of the junction left unmatched. The CDR3 reads CASCFDGGGQGEQYF. The CDR3 nucleotides are TGTGCCAGCTGTTTCGACGGGGGGGGCCAGGGCGAGCAGTACTTC.

CDR3 bases: TGCGCCAGCAGCCATATACAGGGTAAGGCGAACACCGGGGAGCTGTTTTTT. Encoded protein: CASSHIQGKANTGELFF. The rearrangement uses TRBV4-1 and TRBJ2-2; maybe TRBD1 (6 bases). In germline, CDR1 is MGHRA, CDR2 YSYEKL. The CDR3 loop spans 17 amino acids. Trimming stripped 3 bases from V and 0 bases from J, with 14 bases between.

This clone appeared a single time. CDR3 protein: CASSYSGQYTGELFF. The CDR3 nucleotides are TGTGCCAGCAGTTACTCGGGGCAGTACACCGGGGAGCTGTTTTTT. This chain joins TRBV6-5 and TRBJ2-2; maybe TRBD1 (5 bases). This CDR3 region has 15 residues. The V gene lost 0 bases and the J gene lost 3 bases, with 8 bases spanning the gap. Germline V gives CDR1 MNHEY, CDR2 SVGAGI.

The chain joins TRBV7-9 to TRBJ2-5; tentative D call: TRBD1 (5 bases). Germline CDR1 and CDR2: SEHNR and FQNEAQ (reference sequence). The CDR3 has 14 amino acids. Trimming shortened V by 11 bases and J by 4 bases, and 20 bases separated the two germline ends. This chain's CDR3 is CAAHQYGAPETQYF. CDR3 sequence (DNA): TGTGCCGCGCACCAATATGGGGCCCCAGAGACCCAGTACTTC. Combining the CDR3 with reference TRBV7-9 and TRBJ2-5 gives the whole variable domain DTGVSQNPRHKITKRGQNVTFRCDPISEHNRLYWYRQTLGQGPEFLTYFQNEAQLEKSRLLSDRFSAERPKGSFSTLEIQRTEQGDSAMYLCAAHQYGAPETQYFGPGTRLLVL.

The chain recombines TRBV27 with TRBJ2-2; the D gene is possibly TRBD1 (6 bases). V lost 8 bases and J 2 bases, leaving 15 bases between the germline ends. CDR1 is MNHEY, CDR2 SMNVEV, per germline (reference sequence). This CDR3 is built from 15 residues. The chain's CDR3 is CASRPGDKNTGELFF. Written as DNA, the CDR3 is TGTGCCAGCCGACCAGGGGACAAAAACACCGGGGAGCTGTTTTTT.

The rearrangement joins TRBV28 to TRBJ1-2; 7 bases are shared with TRBD1. This CDR3 is 13 amino acids long. The germline V gene has CDR1 MDHEN and CDR2 SYDVKM. V lost 5 bases to trimming and J lost 5 bases; unmatched junction nucleotides: 5. In DNA, the CDR3 is TGTGCCAGCAGTGCAACAGGGGAGTATGGCTACACCTTC. This sequence encodes CASSATGEYGYTF.